The 25 T cell receptor beta chains presented below share a single source sample, sequenced in a study of CD8 T cells in Susac syndrome. Random hexamers were used to reverse transcribe the RNA input (roughly 0.5 to 1 ug). MiXCR, run by TCRdb on the immunoSEQ multiplex PCR reads, gives a single entry per CDR3 protein. The profile shows about 80,000 distinct CDR3 sequences, 85% to 95% of them singletons. Sequences were obtained from CD8+ T cells from PBMCs. All receptors come from a human donor in good health.

This chain links TRBV7-9 with TRBJ2-7, with a possible D match to TRBD2 (6 bases). CDR3 length equals 13 residues. V was pared by 3 bases and J by 5 bases, with 11 bases between. Germline V CDR1 and CDR2: SEHNR, FQNEAQ (reference sequence). The CDR3 loop is CASSFGGSDEQYV. The CDR3 nucleotides are TGTGCCAGCAGCTTTGGGGGGAGTGACGAGCAGTACGTC.

CDR3: CSVESGDLGSPLHF. The CDR3 DNA follows: TGCAGCGTTGAATCCGGGGATCTCGGTTCACCCCTCCACTTT. The V gene is TRBV29-1, the J gene TRBJ1-6; D remains ambiguous. With 2 bases removed from V and 9 bases from J, the gap between germline ends came to 14 bases. Germline V gene sequence: CDR1 SQVTM, CDR2 ANQGSEA. The CDR3 contains 14 residues.

The chain employs TRBV14 and TRBJ2-1, with TRBD2 matching over 10 bases. The V gene's germline CDR1 is SGHDN and CDR2 FVKESK. V trimming: 4 bases; J trimming: 4 bases; junction bases outside the gene matches: 10. This CDR3 has 17 residues. CDR3 amino acids: CASSPARLAGGYNEQFF. As DNA, the CDR3 is TGTGCCAGCAGCCCTGCCCGGTTAGCGGGAGGATACAATGAGCAGTTCTTC.

The genes are TRBV2 and TRBJ2-5, with D unclear. The V and J ends lost 7 bases and 2 bases respectively, with 8 bases between them. The CDR3 loop spans 12 amino acids. Germline assignment: CDR1 SNHLY and CDR2 FYNNEI. In DNA form, the CDR3 reads TGTGCCAGCAACCTCATTCAAGAGACCCAGTACTTC. This sequence encodes CASNLIQETQYF.

The sample holds a few counts of this clonotype. The V call is TRBV7-2, the J call TRBJ2-3; no clear D gene. This CDR3 is built from 11 residues. Germline V gives CDR1 SGHTA, CDR2 FQGNSA. Trimming pared 7 bases from V and 5 bases from J, leaving 7 bases between. Written as DNA, the CDR3 is TGTGCCAGCAAAATCAAAGATACGCAGTATTTT. Residues: CASKIKDTQYF.

The chain recombines TRBV7-6 with TRBJ2-2, with TRBD1 as a possible D gene (5 bases). V was clipped by 8 bases and J by 4 bases, with 14 bases between them. The CDR3 is 14 amino acids. Germline V gene sequence: CDR1 SGHVS, CDR2 FNYEAQ. The CDR3 coding sequence is TGTGCCAGCGGTATCAGGGCGAGCACCGGGGAGCTGTTTTTT. Translating gives CASGIRASTGELFF.

The chain is built from TRBV11-2 and TRBJ2-7; tentative D call: TRBD1 (6 bases). The CDR3 contains 14 residues. Between the trimmed V and J ends, which lost 4 bases and 5 bases, there was a span of 15 bases. The germline gives CDR1 SGHAT, CDR2 FQNNGV. CDR3 amino acids: CASSSETGWDEQYF. In nucleotides, the CDR3 is TGTGCCAGCAGCTCGGAGACAGGATGGGACGAGCAGTACTTC.

This sequence joins TRBV27 and TRBJ2-5; D might be TRBD1 (6 bases). This CDR3 has 16 amino acids. The V gene lost 2 bases and the J gene lost 5 bases, with 18 bases spanning the gap. CDR1 and CDR2 from the germline V gene are MNHEY and SMNVEV (reference sequence). This chain's CDR3 is CASSLASQGSVETQYF. For the CDR3, the DNA is TGTGCCAGCAGTTTAGCGTCACAGGGCTCGGTGGAGACCCAGTACTTC.

The rearrangement joins TRBV9 to TRBJ1-2, with unresolved D. CDR1 is SGDLS and CDR2 is YYNGEE in the germline V gene. There are 13 residues in the CDR3. Trimming removed 7 bases from V and 2 bases from J, with 12 bases in between. The CDR3 reads CASRGNPNYGYTF. The CDR3 DNA follows: TGTGCCAGCCGAGGGAACCCCAACTATGGCTACACCTTC.

J is TRBJ2-4 and V is TRBV14; a possible D gene is TRBD1 (6 bases). Trimming shortened V by 3 bases and J by 3 bases, and 12 bases separated the two germline ends. The CDR3 covers 15 residues. Germline lookup yields CDR1 SGHDN and CDR2 FVKESK. CDR3 bases: TGTGCCAGCAGCCACAGACAGGTCCACAAAAACATTCAGTACTTC. This codes for CASSHRQVHKNIQYF.

On this clonotype itself: A junction end diverges from the germline sequence, so it may reflect a read error. The rearrangement links TRBV25-1 to TRBJ1-4; D uncertain. From germline, CDR1 is MGHDK and CDR2 SYGVNS. The CDR3 extends over 12 amino acids. In DNA form, the CDR3 reads TGTGCCAGCAGTGAGGGGTTGGAAAGACTGTTTTTT. It yields the protein CASSEGLERLFF.

The chain links TRBV12-3 or TRBV12-4 to TRBJ2-7; 7 positions match TRBD1. The CDR3 spans 16 residues. After removal of 6 bases from V and 3 bases from J, the junction contained 14 bases not matched to a gene. Written as DNA, the CDR3 is TGTGCCAGCAGCTTCACATCGACAGGGATACTCTACGAGCAGTACTTC. Its protein product is CASSFTSTGILYEQYF.

The chain couples TRBV29-1 to TRBJ2-4, with 11 bases aligning to TRBD2. The CDR3 is 12 residues long. Germline-derived CDR1 and CDR2 are SQVTM and ANQGSEA. Trimming cost V 7 bases and J 7 bases; bases outside gene matches: 3. As DNA, the CDR3 is TGCAGCGCTGGGACTAGCGGCAACATTCAGTACTTC. Encoded protein: CSAGTSGNIQYF.

The chain employs TRBV20-1 and TRBJ2-1; D call uncertain. CDR3 length: 11 residues. Germline-derived CDR1 and CDR2 are DFQATT and SNEGSKA (reference sequence). V was clipped by 3 bases and J by 3 bases, with 3 bases between them. The CDR3 is CSARDYNEQFF. For the CDR3, the DNA is TGCAGTGCTAGGGACTACAATGAGCAGTTCTTC.

The V and J genes are TRBV13 and TRBJ2-7; 8 nucleotides agree with TRBD2. The CDR3 has 16 residues. Germline values: CDR1 PRHDT, CDR2 FYEKMQ (reference sequence). J was trimmed by 2 bases and V by 0 bases; bases with no gene match: 6. In nucleotides, the CDR3 is TGTGCCAGCAGCTTAGGCCGAACTAGCGGTCCCTACGAGCAGTACTTC. Translation: CASSLGRTSGPYEQYF. Full variable domain (outside the CDR3, taken from reference TRBV13 and TRBJ2-7): AAGVIQSPRHLIKEKRETATLKCYPIPRHDTVYWYQQGPGQDPQFLISFYEKMQSDKGSIPDRFSAQQFSDYHSELNMSSLELGDSALYFCASSLGRTSGPYEQYFGPGTRLTVT.

The chain joins TRBV12-3 or TRBV12-4 to TRBJ2-3; the match to TRBD1 covers 7 bases. After removal of 7 bases from V and 2 bases from J, the junction contained 9 bases not matched to a gene. The CDR3 is 15 residues long. As DNA, the CDR3 is TGTGCCAGCATCGATCCGGGACAGAACACAGATACGCAGTATTTT. It translates to CASIDPGQNTDTQYF.

The sample holds one count of this clonotype. The gene calls are TRBV20-1 and TRBJ2-1, with D possibly TRBD2 on 5 matching bases. V shed 1 base and J shed 9 bases, with 25 bases lying between them. Germline V lookup: CDR1 DFQATT, CDR2 SNEGSKA (reference sequence). CDR3 size: 17 residues. The CDR3, as DNA: TGCAGTGCTAGAGTCCCAATCCTAGAGGGTAGGAGAAGTGAGCAGTTCTTC. Translating gives CSARVPILEGRRSEQFF.

The CDR3 sequence is CASGIPGQLYTF. The CDR3 nucleotides are TGTGCCAGCGGAATCCCGGGACAGCTCTACACCTTC. This chain joins TRBV5-4 and TRBJ1-2, with 7 positions matching TRBD1. The ends lost 7 bases at V and 10 bases at J; junction bases unmatched: 10. The CDR3 has 12 residues. CDR1 is SGHNT and CDR2 is YYREEE in the germline V gene (reference sequence). Looking up the rest from reference TRBV5-4 and TRBJ1-2 gives the full variable domain: ETGVTQSPTHLIKTRGQQVTLRCSSQSGHNTVSWYQQALGQGPQFIFQYYREEENGRGNFPPRFSGLQFPNYSSELNVNALELDDSALYLCASGIPGQLYTFGSGTRLTVV.

The rearrangement links TRBV14 to TRBJ2-1; the D is unclear. The V end was cut by 4 bases, the J end by 0 bases, with 10 bases between. Germline V gene lookup returns CDR1 SGHDN and CDR2 FVKESK. The CDR3 totals 15 residues. This CDR3 is CASSPVVLSYNEQFF. In DNA, the CDR3 is TGTGCCAGCAGCCCCGTAGTCCTCTCCTACAATGAGCAGTTCTTC.

This CDR3 is CASSLAAAGSTDTQYF. The CDR3 region has the DNA TGCGCCAGCAGCTTGGCTGCCGCCGGTAGCACAGATACGCAGTATTTT. V is TRBV5-1 and J is TRBJ2-3; no clear D. The V end was cut by 0 bases, the J end by 0 bases, with 11 bases between. The CDR3 contains 16 residues. CDR1 is SGHRS and CDR2 is YFSETQ in the germline V gene.

The chain has TRBV9 and TRBJ2-1; 9 bases align to TRBD2. Germline trimming cut 7 bases from V and 7 bases from J; bases unmatched to any gene: 9. Germline V lookup: CDR1 SGDLS, CDR2 YYNGEE. CDR3 length: 14 residues. The CDR3 loop is CASGTSGLANEQFF. CDR3 DNA: TGTGCCAGCGGAACCTCTGGACTAGCGAATGAGCAGTTCTTC. The complete variable domain, with remaining parts taken from reference TRBV9 and TRBJ2-1, reads DSGVTQTPKHLITATGQRVTLRCSPRSGDLSVYWYQQSLDQGLQFLIQYYNGEERAKGNILERFSAQQFPDLHSELNLSSLELGDSALYFCASGTSGLANEQFFGPGTRLTVL.

As to this clonotype: No DNA is shown, since the ends of the CDR3 on it are uncertain; the CDR3 is the one TCRdb lists. The V and J genes are TRBV28 and TRBJ1-2; TRBD1 is the table's D call and was not checked against the DNA. Termini included, the CDR3 measures 21 amino acids. Germline CDR1 reads MDHEN; CDR2 reads SYDVKM. The chain's CDR3 is CASSFLISVGTASSDVYGYTF.

The chain has TRBV13 and TRBJ2-5; the D gene is possibly TRBD1 (6 bases). Trimming left V 4 bases short and J 3 bases short, with 9 bases between. Germline loops: CDR1 PRHDT, CDR2 FYEKMQ (reference sequence). The length of the CDR3 is 13 residues. CDR3 in amino acids: CASSSDRKETQYF. The CDR3 DNA sequence: TGTGCCAGCAGCTCGGACAGAAAAGAGACCCAGTACTTC.

This clonotype was detected once. The chain recombines TRBV4-3 with TRBJ1-1, with D unresolved. Germline CDR1 and CDR2: LGHNA and YSLEER. This CDR3 comprises 15 residues. V shed 1 base and J shed 1 base, with 10 bases lying between them. In DNA form, the CDR3 reads TGCGCCAGCAGCCAAGGGGCGGCAGCGAACACTGAAGCTTTCTTT. Its protein is CASSQGAAANTEAFF.

This chain joins TRBV27 and TRBJ1-6; tentative D call: TRBD1 (5 bases). The CDR3 loop spans 18 amino acids. The V and J ends lost 1 base and 10 bases respectively, with 23 bases between them. The germline V gene has CDR1 MNHEY and CDR2 SMNVEV (reference sequence). CDR3 sequence: CASSLYLDTVRGESPLHF. The CDR3 DNA sequence: TGTGCCAGCAGTTTATACCTCGATACTGTGAGGGGTGAGTCACCCCTCCACTTT.